The table lists the clone carrying this T cell receptor (beta chain) with many counts. The antigen is not known. TCRdb re-called the 5' RACE reads with MiXCR, one entry per CDR3 protein. The table has more than 400,000 distinct CDR3 sequences, approximately 5.3% seen once. This sample was included in a study of CD8 T cells in ankylosing spondylitis. Study outcomes and limitations: The study identified a TCR beta motif of under ten highly homologous variants that appeared characteristic of ankylosing spondylitis blood.

CDR1 DFQATT and CDR2 SNEGSKA come from the germline V gene (reference sequence). Between the trimmed V and J ends, which lost 5 bases and 5 bases, there was a span of 12 bases. This CDR3 has 12 amino acids. The source material was blood, either unsorted or a sorted T cell fraction (not recorded which). J is TRBJ2-5 and V is TRBV20-1, with D unresolved. This TCR was sampled from a male donor with ankylosing spondylitis. This chain's CDR3 is CSAFIPAETQYF. The CDR3 DNA sequence: TGCAGTGCTTTCATCCCGGCGGAGACCCAGTACTTC.